There are many counts of the clone carrying this T cell receptor (beta chain). Its antigen is not known. In germline, CDR1 is MNHEY, CDR2 SVGEGT. This CDR3 has 12 amino acids. Trimming took off 2 bases at V and 7 bases at J, with 6 bases between the two ends. This entry is derived from a study of T cells in Graves' hyperthyroidism and ophthalmopathy. Study-level results: Also found in blood were most expanded thyroid clonotypes above 0.001.

The CDR3 regions of TCR beta were amplified from RNA transcripts. RT-PCR in the first round (using the HTBI primer set) targeted the TCR CDR3. TCRdb reprocessed the multiplex PCR reads with MiXCR, giving one entry per CDR3 protein. Among about 740,000 distinct CDR3 sequences listed, around 13% were seen once. The sample taken for sequencing was blood. This chain links TRBV6-2 or TRBV6-3 with TRBJ1-5, with D hard to call. This receptor was taken from a woman between 18 and 30 years old with Graves' hyperthyroidism. The CDR3 nucleotides are TGTGCCAGCAGTTACCTCTTACAGCCCCAGCATTTT. It is translated as CASSYLLQPQHF.